The following is a T cell receptor (beta chain) sequence with its context. Its antigen is undetermined. This record belongs to a study of ipilimumab plus nivolumab after autologous stem cell transplantation. The wider study: Median doses per patient: roughly five ipilimumab, about eight nivolumab. General study points: TCR repertoire, Treg phenotype and gut microbiota reportedly support more study of this approach.

This CDR3 is 14 amino acids long. Germline V gene lookup returns CDR1 SGHAT and CDR2 FQNNGV. Trimming at V came to 5 bases and at J to 1 base, leaving 5 bases not matched to a gene. Patients got ipilimumab 1 mg/kg beginning 14 to 28 days post-transplant. The data were produced by immunoSEQ multiplex PCR, yet TCRdb's version contains in-frame clones alone and is incomplete. The data contain some 2,100 clones, roughly 78% of them singletons. This material consisted of PBMCs, taken in a trial of ipilimumab plus nivolumab as post-transplant consolidation. This rearrangement joins TRBV11-2 to TRBJ2-7, with TRBD1 matching over 7 bases. The source is a male donor with multiple myeloma. The CDR3 DNA is TGTGCCAGCAGCCCCCCGGGACAGTCCTACGAGCAGTACTTC. Its protein is CASSPPGQSYEQYF. Filled out from reference TRBV11-2 and TRBJ2-7, the complete variable domain reads EAGVAQSPRYKIIEKRQSVAFWCNPISGHATLYWYQQILGQGPKLLIQFQNNGVVDDSQLPKDRFSAERLKGVDSTLKIQPAKLEDSAVYLCASSPPGQSYEQYFGPGTRLTVT.